This entry describes one T cell receptor beta chain. No antigen is known for it. The record originates from a study of PD-1 blockade in classical Hodgkin lymphoma. Study results and limitations: Factors driving the repertoire differences, possibly disease activity or prior therapy, remain undefined.

Relapse after autologous stem cell transplantation occurred in every patient, and brentuximab vedotin exposure varied. Produced via immunoSEQ multiplex PCR; TCRdb's table is partial and in-frame only. In the table there are about 84,000 clones, roughly 89% of which are singletons. Specimen: peripheral blood mononuclear cells (PBMCs), collected at baseline. The TCR was taken from a human donor with classical Hodgkin lymphoma.

DNA for the CDR3: TGTGCCAGCAGCTTGGAGGGACAGAACTTTGTCGACACTGAAGCTTTCTTT. As protein: CASSLEGQNFVDTEAFF. The V and J genes are TRBV5-6 and TRBJ1-1; 7 nucleotides align to TRBD1. The CDR3 sequence is 17 residues long. J gave up 3 bases and V 0 bases, and 11 bases lay outside the gene matches. Germline CDR1 and CDR2: SGHDT and YYEEEE.